This note documents a single T cell receptor beta chain sequence. The specificity of this receptor is unknown. Base quality data are lacking; no much larger clone is found one base away. The data originate from a study of blood T cell repertoires in COVID-19 (dated by TCRdb to the early 2020s). About the full investigation: Samples from collaborators originated in the United States, Italy and Spain and spanned both the acute and convalescent phases of COVID-19. A de-identified subject ID, COVID-19 status, age in years and sex were almost always included in the sample metadata. Where available, HLA class I and class II types were taken from metadata supplied by the sample provider and were not determined by assay-based typing. The repertoires were released in a freely available public database meant as a resource for research on the immune response to SARS-CoV-2. Deeply sampled blood TCRbeta repertoires from subjects exposed to, actively infected with, or recovered from COVID-19 were included in the dataset. Samples were obtained from the ongoing ImmuneRACE study (first 160 participants) and from some 1,300 subjects provided by 6 global collaborators. The prospective study material was composed of cDNA or gDNA derived from T cells, B-cell-depleted T cells, or PBMCs. Results the study describes overall, beyond this receptor: The quantity of clinical and demographic metadata differed by source and by participant and was supplied without curation.

The collaborating institutions used their own protocols to collect whole blood in K2EDTA tubes. For TCRbeta analysis, collaborators shipped samples as frozen whole blood, isolated PBMCs, or DNA extracted from either of those sample types. TCRbeta CDR3 regions were amplified from genomic DNA using the immunoSEQ Assay, a bias-controlled multiplex PCR. Per the source publication's procedure: Within the assay, amplification of reference gene primers was used to estimate how many nucleated cells each sample contained. To quantify the absolute abundance of each unique TCRbeta CDR3 rearrangement, sequence reads were collapsed and filtered. For each sample, productive Simpson clonality was calculated as the square root of Simpson's diversity index across productive rearrangements. TCRdb holds this immuneACCESS table with in-frame rearrangements only. Some clones are missing; in checked studies, unresolved V genes explain under half, and the rest has no known cause. V and J calls and clone size come straight from that table; D and trimming were deduced from the DNA. For this sample the table gives about 88,000 clones, of which 88% were detected only once. The ten largest clones capture 2.9% of the sample.

Including cysteine and phenylalanine, the CDR3 has 15 amino acids. Only CDR3 DNA remains: 45 bases, in frame from the first base. V is pruned by 2 bases and J by 5 bases, leaving 6 bases of the junction without a gene match. CDR1 and CDR2 were assigned from the germline V gene as SGHRS and YFSETQ. Recombination linked TRBV5-1 to TRBJ1-4, and 7 bases in between align with TRBD1. The receptor was isolated from a woman older than 75 with acute or convalescent COVID-19. The specimen was peripheral blood. The DNA reads as follows: TGCGCCAGCAGCTTAACAGGGGATTTAAATGAAAAACTGTTTTTT. The encoded protein is CASSLTGDLNEKLFF.